Each of the 9 T cell receptor beta chains below was sequenced from the same sample in a study of CD8+CD57+ T cells in acquired aplastic anemia. Sequenced patients had shown CD8+CD57+ cell expansion by flow cytometry. CDR3 and TCR beta VDJ profiling relied on genomic DNA as the template. TCRdb independently ran MiXCR on the reads; one entry per CDR3 protein. The sample holds about 160,000 distinct CDR3 sequences, roughly two thirds seen once. The specimen sequenced was sorted CD4+, CD8+, or CD8+CD57+ T cells (not recorded which) from PBMCs. The receptors stem from a human donor with aplastic anemia.

This chain connects TRBV6-4 to TRBJ2-1; 9 bases map to TRBD2. The CDR3 runs 15 residues. The germline V gene encodes CDR1 MRHNA and CDR2 SNTAGT. Germline trimming cut 3 bases from V and 6 bases from J; bases unmatched to any gene: 6. Written as DNA, the CDR3 is TGTGCCAGCAGTGAGGGACTAGCCTTGCCCAATGAGCAGTTCTTC. Protein product: CASSEGLALPNEQFF.

A few counts support this clonotype. The chain combines TRBV7-2 with TRBJ2-7; TRBD2 aligns across 12 bases. Trimming took 3 bases from V and 6 from J; bases not matched to a gene: 3. From germline, CDR1 is SGHTA and CDR2 FQGNSA. The CDR3 length is 14 residues. CDR3 DNA: TGTGCCAGCAGCTTGTTACTAGCGGGAGGCGAGCAGTACTTC. This sequence encodes CASSLLLAGGEQYF.

This sequence joins TRBV7-9 and TRBJ1-1, with 7 nucleotides matching TRBD1. The length of the CDR3 is 12 residues. Germline values: CDR1 SEHNR, CDR2 FQNEAQ (reference sequence). With V trimmed by 11 bases and J by 1 base, 4 bases remained unmatched. CDR3 sequence reads: CAGQDRNTEAFF. Written as DNA, the CDR3 is TGTGCCGGACAGGACAGGAACACTGAAGCTTTCTTT. The whole variable domain, filled in from reference TRBV7-9 and TRBJ1-1, reads DTGVSQNPRHKITKRGQNVTFRCDPISEHNRLYWYRQTLGQGPEFLTYFQNEAQLEKSRLLSDRFSAERPKGSFSTLEIQRTEQGDSAMYLCAGQDRNTEAFFGQGTRLTVV.

The chain is built from TRBV20-1 and TRBJ1-2, with D tentatively TRBD1 (6 bases). Germline lookup yields CDR1 DFQATT and CDR2 SNEGSKA (reference sequence). The V and J ends lost 0 bases and 8 bases respectively, with 16 bases between them. There are 14 residues in the CDR3. CDR3 sequence reads: CSARDAGQSGGYTF. The CDR3 DNA reads as TGCAGTGCTAGAGACGCCGGACAGTCAGGGGGCTACACCTTC.

The V and J genes are TRBV25-1 and TRBJ2-3; no clear D. The germline V gene encodes CDR1 MGHDK and CDR2 SYGVNS. Trimming left V 3 bases short and J 4 bases short, with 17 bases between. This CDR3 contains 16 residues. DNA for the CDR3: TGTGCCAGCAGTGACGGGCAGGTGGGCCCCTCAGATACGCAGTATTTT. Translation: CASSDGQVGPSDTQYF.

The J gene is TRBJ2-5, the V gene TRBV24-1; TRBD2 aligns across 7 bases. The length of the CDR3 is 14 residues. Germline V gene sequence: CDR1 KGHDR, CDR2 SFDVKD. With 1 base clipped from V and 5 bases from J, the junction kept 3 bases outside the gene matches. The CDR3 reads CATSDFGGGETQYF. CDR3 nucleotide sequence: TGTGCCACCAGTGATTTTGGGGGGGGGGAGACCCAGTACTTC.

CDR3 nucleotide sequence: TGTGCCAGCAGCTCGAAAGGGGGCTTAGAGACCCAGTACTTC. Its translation: CASSSKGGLETQYF. This sequence joins TRBV7-9 and TRBJ2-5; TRBD1 agrees at 7 bases. V shed 4 bases and J 4 bases; nucleotides not matched to a gene: 6. The length of the CDR3 is 14 residues. Germline-derived CDR1 and CDR2 are SEHNR and FQNEAQ (reference sequence).

The sample holds a few counts of this clonotype. The chain has TRBV2 and TRBJ2-7; no definite D call. The CDR3 is 11 residues long. V was shortened by 10 bases and J by 3 bases, with 10 bases between the two germline ends. Germline-derived CDR1 and CDR2 are SNHLY and FYNNEI. This chain's CDR3 is CATAENYEQYF. CDR3 in DNA: TGTGCCACTGCGGAAAACTACGAGCAGTACTTC. Filled out from reference TRBV2 and TRBJ2-7, the complete variable domain reads EPEVTQTPSHQVTQMGQEVILRCVPISNHLYFYWYRQILGQKVEFLVSFYNNEISEKSEIFDDQFSVERPDGSNFTLKIRSTKLEDSAMYFCATAENYEQYFGPGTRLTVT.

This clonotype has only a few counts. The CDR3 reads CASSLPAGNTEAFF. In nucleotides, the CDR3 is TGTGCCAGTAGTTTACCGGCGGGGAACACTGAAGCTTTCTTT. The V and J genes are TRBV19 and TRBJ1-1; D gene unclear. The CDR3 length is 14 residues. Trimming removed 5 bases at V and 1 base at J, with 11 bases between. CDR1 is LNHDA and CDR2 is SQIVND in the germline V gene (reference sequence). The full variable domain, rest sourced from reference TRBV19 and TRBJ1-1, is DGGITQSPKYLFRKEGQNVTLSCEQNLNHDAMYWYRQDPGQGLRLIYYSQIVNDFQKGDIAEGYSVSREKKESFPLTVTSAQKNPTAFYLCASSLPAGNTEAFFGQGTRLTVV.